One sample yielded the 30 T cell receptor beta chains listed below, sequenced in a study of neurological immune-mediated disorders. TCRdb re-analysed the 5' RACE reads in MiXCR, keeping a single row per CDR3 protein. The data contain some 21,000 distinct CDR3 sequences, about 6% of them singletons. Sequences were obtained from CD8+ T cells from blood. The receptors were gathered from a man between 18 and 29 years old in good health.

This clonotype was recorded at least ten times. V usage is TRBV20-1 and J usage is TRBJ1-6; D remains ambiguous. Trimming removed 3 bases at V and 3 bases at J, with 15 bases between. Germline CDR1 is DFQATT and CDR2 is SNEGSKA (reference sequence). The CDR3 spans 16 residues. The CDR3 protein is CSASQTAAYYNSPLHF. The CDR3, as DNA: TGCAGTGCTAGCCAAACGGCCGCTTACTATAATTCACCCCTCCACTTT.

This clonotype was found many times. CDR3 nucleotide sequence: TGCGCCAGCAGCTTGGGGTTTGGGGTGAACACTGAAGCTTTCTTT. It yields the protein CASSLGFGVNTEAFF. The chain recombines TRBV5-1 with TRBJ1-1; D is uncertain. The CDR3 contains 15 residues. With 0 bases removed from V and 0 bases from J, the gap between germline ends came to 9 bases. Per germline, CDR1 SGHRS and CDR2 YFSETQ.

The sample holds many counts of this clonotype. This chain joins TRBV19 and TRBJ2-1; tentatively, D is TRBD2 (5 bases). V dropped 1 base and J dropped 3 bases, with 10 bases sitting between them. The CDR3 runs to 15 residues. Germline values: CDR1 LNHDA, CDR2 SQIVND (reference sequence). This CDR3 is CASSIVTNIYNEQFF. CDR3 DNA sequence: TGTGCCAGTAGTATAGTGACTAACATCTACAATGAGCAGTTCTTC.

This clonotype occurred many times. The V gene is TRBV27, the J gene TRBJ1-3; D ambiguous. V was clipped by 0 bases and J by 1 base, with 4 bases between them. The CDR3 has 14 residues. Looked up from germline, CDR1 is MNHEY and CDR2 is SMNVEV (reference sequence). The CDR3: CASSLSGSGNTIYF. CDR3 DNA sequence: TGTGCCAGCAGTTTATCGGGGTCTGGAAACACCATATATTTT.

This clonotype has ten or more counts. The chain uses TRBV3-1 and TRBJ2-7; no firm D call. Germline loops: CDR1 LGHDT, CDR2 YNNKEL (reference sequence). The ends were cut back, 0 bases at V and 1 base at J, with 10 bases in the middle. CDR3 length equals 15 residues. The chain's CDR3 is CASSQEWGASYEQYF. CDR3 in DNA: TGTGCCAGCAGCCAAGAGTGGGGTGCTTCCTACGAGCAGTACTTC.

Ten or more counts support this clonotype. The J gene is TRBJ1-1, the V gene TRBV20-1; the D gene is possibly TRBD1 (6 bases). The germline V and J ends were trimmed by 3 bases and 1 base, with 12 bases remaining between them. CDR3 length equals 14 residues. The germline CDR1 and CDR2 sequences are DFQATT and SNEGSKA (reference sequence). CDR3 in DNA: TGCAGTGCTAGCGACCTAGGGGGGAACACTGAAGCTTTCTTT. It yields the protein CSASDLGGNTEAFF.

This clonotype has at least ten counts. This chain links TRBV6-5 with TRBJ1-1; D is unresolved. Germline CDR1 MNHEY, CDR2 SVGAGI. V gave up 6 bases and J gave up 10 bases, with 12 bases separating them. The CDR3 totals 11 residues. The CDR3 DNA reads TGTGCCAGCAGGGGTGGCAATGGAGCTTTCTTT. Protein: CASRGGNGAFF.

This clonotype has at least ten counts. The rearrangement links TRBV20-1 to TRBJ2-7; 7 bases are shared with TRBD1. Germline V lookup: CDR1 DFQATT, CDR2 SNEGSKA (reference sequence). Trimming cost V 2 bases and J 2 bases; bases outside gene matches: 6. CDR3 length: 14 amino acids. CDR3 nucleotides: TGCAGTGCTAGATCGGACAGGTTTCCCTACGAGCAGTACTTC. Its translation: CSARSDRFPYEQYF.

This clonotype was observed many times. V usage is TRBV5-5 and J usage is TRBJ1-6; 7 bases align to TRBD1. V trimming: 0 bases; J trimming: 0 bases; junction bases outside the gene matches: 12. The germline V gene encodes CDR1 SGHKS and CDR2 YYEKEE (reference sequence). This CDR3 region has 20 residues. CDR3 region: CASSLVGGPTASSYNSPLHF. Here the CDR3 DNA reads TGTGCCAGCAGCTTGGTAGGGGGCCCCACGGCTAGCTCCTATAATTCACCCCTCCACTTT. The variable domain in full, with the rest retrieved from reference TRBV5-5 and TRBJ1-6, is DAGVTQSPTHLIKTRGQQVTLRCSPISGHKSVSWYQQVLGQGPQFIFQYYEKEERGRGNFPDRFSARQFPNYSSELNVNALLLGDSALYLCASSLVGGPTASSYNSPLHFGNGTRLTVT.

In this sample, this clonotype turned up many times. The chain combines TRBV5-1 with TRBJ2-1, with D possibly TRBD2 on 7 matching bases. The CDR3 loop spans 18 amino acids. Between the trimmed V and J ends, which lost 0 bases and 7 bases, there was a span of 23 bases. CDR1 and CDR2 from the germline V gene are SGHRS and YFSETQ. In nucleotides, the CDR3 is TGCGCCAGCAGCTTGGTGTCCATCGGGGGCCACGGGGGGAATGAGCAGTTCTTC. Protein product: CASSLVSIGGHGGNEQFF.

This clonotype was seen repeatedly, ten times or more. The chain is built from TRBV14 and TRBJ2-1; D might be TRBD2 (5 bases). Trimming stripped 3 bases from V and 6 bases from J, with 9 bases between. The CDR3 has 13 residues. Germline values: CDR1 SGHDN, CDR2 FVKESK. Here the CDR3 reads CASSHLDFNEQFF. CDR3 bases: TGTGCCAGCAGCCACTTGGACTTCAATGAGCAGTTCTTC.

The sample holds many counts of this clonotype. The DNA of the CDR3 is TGTGCCAGCAGCTTGGGTACCCGGCCCCAGTACTTC. As protein: CASSLGTRPQYF. The chain links TRBV7-2 to TRBJ2-5; no clear D. The length of the CDR3 is 12 residues. V was cut by 3 bases and J by 9 bases, with 11 bases left in between. Germline-derived CDR1 and CDR2 are SGHTA and FQGNSA.

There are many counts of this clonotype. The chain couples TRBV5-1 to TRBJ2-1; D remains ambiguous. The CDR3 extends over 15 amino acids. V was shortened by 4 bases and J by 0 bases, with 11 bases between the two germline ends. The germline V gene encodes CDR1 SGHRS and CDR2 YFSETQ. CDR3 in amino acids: CASSLHFSSYNEQFF. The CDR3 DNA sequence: TGCGCCAGCAGCCTACACTTTAGCTCCTACAATGAGCAGTTCTTC.

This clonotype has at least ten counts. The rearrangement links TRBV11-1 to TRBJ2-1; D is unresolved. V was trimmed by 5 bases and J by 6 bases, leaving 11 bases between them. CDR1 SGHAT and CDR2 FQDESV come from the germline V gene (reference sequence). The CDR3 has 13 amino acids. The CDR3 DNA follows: TGTGCCAGCAGCCCCCCCCGCTTCAATGAGCAGTTCTTC. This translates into CASSPPRFNEQFF.

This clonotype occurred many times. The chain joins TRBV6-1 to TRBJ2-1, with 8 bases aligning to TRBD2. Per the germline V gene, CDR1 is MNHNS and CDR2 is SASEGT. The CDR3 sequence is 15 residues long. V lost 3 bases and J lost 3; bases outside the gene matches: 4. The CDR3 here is CASSEEAGGYNEQFF. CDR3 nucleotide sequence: TGTGCCAGCAGTGAGGAGGCGGGGGGCTACAATGAGCAGTTCTTC.

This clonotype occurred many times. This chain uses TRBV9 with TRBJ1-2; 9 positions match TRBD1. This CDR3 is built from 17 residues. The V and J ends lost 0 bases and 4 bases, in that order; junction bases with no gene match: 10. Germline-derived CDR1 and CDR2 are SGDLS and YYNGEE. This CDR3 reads CASSVGPSGQGTYGYTF. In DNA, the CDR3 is TGTGCCAGCAGCGTAGGACCCTCGGGACAGGGTACCTATGGCTACACCTTC.

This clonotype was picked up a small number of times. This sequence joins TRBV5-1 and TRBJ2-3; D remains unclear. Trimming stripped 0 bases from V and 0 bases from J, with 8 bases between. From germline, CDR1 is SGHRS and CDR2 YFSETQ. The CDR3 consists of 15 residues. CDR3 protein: CASSLEHISTDTQYF. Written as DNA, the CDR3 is TGCGCCAGCAGCTTGGAACATATTAGCACAGATACGCAGTATTTT.

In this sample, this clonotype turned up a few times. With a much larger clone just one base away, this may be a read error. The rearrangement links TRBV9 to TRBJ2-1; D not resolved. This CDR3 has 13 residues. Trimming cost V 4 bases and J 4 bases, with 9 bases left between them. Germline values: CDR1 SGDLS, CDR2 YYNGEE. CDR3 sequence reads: CASSTGPYNEQFF. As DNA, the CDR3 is TGTGCCAGCAGCACGGGTCCGTACAATGAGCAGTTCTTC.

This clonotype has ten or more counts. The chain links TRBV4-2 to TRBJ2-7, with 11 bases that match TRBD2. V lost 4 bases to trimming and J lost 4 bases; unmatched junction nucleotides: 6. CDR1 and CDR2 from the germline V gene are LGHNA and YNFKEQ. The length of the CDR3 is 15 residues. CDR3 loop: CASSPQGTSGYEQYF. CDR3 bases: TGTGCCAGCAGCCCGCAAGGGACTAGCGGTTACGAGCAGTACTTC.

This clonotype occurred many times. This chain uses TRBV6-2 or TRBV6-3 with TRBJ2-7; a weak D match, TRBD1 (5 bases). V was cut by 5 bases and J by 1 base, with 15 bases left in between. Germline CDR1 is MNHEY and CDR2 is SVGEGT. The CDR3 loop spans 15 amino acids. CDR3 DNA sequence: TGTGCCAGCAGTCAACGAGGCAGGGCGTCCTACGAGCAGTACTTC. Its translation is CASSQRGRASYEQYF.

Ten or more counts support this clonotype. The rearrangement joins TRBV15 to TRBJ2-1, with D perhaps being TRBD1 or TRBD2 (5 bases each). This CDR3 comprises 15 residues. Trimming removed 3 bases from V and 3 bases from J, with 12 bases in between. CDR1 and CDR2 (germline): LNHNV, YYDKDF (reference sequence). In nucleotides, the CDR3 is TGTGCCACCAGCAGCCGGGACCGAGGCTACAATGAGCAGTTCTTC. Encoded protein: CATSSRDRGYNEQFF. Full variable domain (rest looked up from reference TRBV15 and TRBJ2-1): DAMVIQNPRYQVTQFGKPVTLSCSQTLNHNVMYWYQQKSSQAPKLLFHYYDKDFNNEADTPDNFQSRRPNTSFCFLDIRSPGLGDTAMYLCATSSRDRGYNEQFFGPGTRLTVL.

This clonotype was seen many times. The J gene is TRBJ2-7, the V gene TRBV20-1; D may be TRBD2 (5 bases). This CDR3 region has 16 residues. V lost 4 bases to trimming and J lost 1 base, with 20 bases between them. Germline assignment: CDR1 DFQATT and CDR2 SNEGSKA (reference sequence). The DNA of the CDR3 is TGCAGTGCTAAAGCCCCGATGACACGGGGATCCTACGAGCAGTACTTC. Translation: CSAKAPMTRGSYEQYF.

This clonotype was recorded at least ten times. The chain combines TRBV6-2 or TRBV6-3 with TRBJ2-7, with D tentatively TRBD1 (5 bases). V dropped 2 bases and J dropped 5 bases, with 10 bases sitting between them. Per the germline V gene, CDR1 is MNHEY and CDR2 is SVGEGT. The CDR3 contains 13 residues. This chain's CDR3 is CASSYARDDEQYF. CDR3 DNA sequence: TGTGCCAGCAGTTACGCCAGGGATGACGAGCAGTACTTC.

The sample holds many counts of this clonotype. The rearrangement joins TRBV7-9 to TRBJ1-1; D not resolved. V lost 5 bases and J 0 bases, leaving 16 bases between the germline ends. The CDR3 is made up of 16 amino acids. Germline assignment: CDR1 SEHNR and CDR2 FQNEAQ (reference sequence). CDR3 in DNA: TGTGCCAGCAGCGATTTCGTCCGGCTCATGAACACTGAAGCTTTCTTT. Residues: CASSDFVRLMNTEAFF.

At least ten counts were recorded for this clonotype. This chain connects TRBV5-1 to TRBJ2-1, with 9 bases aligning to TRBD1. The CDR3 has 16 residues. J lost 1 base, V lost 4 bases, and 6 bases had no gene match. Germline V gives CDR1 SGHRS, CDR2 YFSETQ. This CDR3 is CASSLGQGISYNEQFF. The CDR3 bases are TGCGCCAGCAGCCTAGGACAGGGGATATCCTACAATGAGCAGTTCTTC.

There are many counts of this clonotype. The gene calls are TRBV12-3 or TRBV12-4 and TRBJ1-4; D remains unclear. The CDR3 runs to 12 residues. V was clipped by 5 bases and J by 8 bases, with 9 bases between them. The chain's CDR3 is CASSSTREKLFF. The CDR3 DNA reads TGTGCCAGCAGTAGCACTCGGGAAAAACTGTTTTTT.

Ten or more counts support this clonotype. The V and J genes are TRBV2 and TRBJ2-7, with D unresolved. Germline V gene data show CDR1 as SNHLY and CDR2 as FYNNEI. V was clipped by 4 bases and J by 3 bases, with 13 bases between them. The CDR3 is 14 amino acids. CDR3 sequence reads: CASSAGPGVYEQYF. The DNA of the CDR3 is TGTGCCAGCAGTGCCGGGCCTGGCGTCTACGAGCAGTACTTC.

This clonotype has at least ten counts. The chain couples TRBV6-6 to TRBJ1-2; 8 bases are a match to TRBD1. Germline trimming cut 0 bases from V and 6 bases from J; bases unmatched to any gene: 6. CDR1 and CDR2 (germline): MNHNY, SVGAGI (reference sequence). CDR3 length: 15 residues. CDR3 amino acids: CASSYSGRGQDGYTF. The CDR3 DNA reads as TGTGCCAGCAGTTACTCGGGCAGGGGGCAAGATGGCTACACCTTC.

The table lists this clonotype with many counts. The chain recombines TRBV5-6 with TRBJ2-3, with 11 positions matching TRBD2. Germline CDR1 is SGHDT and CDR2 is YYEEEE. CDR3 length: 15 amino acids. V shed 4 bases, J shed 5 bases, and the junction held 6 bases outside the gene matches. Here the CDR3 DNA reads TGTGCCAGCAGCATAGCGGGGGGGCTTGGAGATACGCAGTATTTT. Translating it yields CASSIAGGLGDTQYF.

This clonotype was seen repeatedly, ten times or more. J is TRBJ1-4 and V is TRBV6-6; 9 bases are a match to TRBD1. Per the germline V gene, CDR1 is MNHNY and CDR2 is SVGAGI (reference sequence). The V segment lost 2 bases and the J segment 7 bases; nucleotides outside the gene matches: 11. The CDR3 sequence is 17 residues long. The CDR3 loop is CASSYGTGQVSREKLFF. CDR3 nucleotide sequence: TGTGCCAGCAGTTACGGGACAGGGCAGGTTTCCCGTGAAAAACTGTTTTTT.